This entry concerns a single TCR beta chain. This entry is derived from a study of blood T cell repertoires in COVID-19. Profiled with immunoSEQ multiplex PCR; TCRdb holds only in-frame clones, not every one. The table has more than 140,000 clones, about 86% seen once. The receptor was isolated from an older woman with acute or convalescent COVID-19. The sequenced sample consisted of peripheral blood.

CDR3 residues: CAWSTDRGPGNTIYF. The CDR3 bases are TGTGCCTGGAGTACCGACAGGGGGCCAGGAAACACCATATATTTT. The chain couples TRBV30 to TRBJ1-3, with 10 bases aligning to TRBD1. CDR3 length: 15 residues. CDR1 and CDR2 (germline): GTSNPN, SVGIG (reference sequence). After removal of 2 bases from V and 4 bases from J, the junction contained 5 bases not matched to a gene.